The T cell receptor (beta chain) described here comes from a study of T cell repertoires in cytomegalovirus infection. As for the study in general: It can be stated that public TCR beta signatures indicated CMV infection as well as a matching HLA type. Study observations and caveats: Of the TCR beta families, the public ones yielded a cumulative frequency that identified carriers of CMV plus the relevant HLA. In two of eight donors, the top clonotype was HLA-C-restricted CMV-specific.

This clonotype was seen a handful of times. What it binds is not known. Each CDR3 protein gets one entry after TCRdb re-called the reads with MiXCR. This sample yields around 340,000 distinct CDR3 sequences, of which about 28% are seen a single time; roughly 20% belongs to the top ten. There are 19 residues in the CDR3. Trimming shortened V by 11 bases and J by 2 bases, and 34 bases separated the two germline ends. This rearrangement joins TRBV12-3 or TRBV12-4 to TRBJ2-7, with D perhaps matching TRBD2 (7 bases). This receptor was taken from a human donor in good health (CMV status not recorded). Some clones in this sample may be carry-over from other donors' samples. Specimen: cultured PBMCs, collected from culture after CMV antigen stimulation. The CDR3 nucleotides read TGTGCCGGGGAAGGATTTTGGATCGCGGGGGCCGAGATGGCCTACGAGCAGTACTTC. Translation: CAGEGFWIAGAEMAYEQYF.